The 22 T cell receptor beta chains presented below share a single source sample, sequenced in a study of T cell responses to AZD1222 COVID-19 vaccine. Libraries were prepared by immunoSEQ multiplex PCR; TCRdb keeps only in-frame clonotypes and omits some of them. Of approximately 74,000 clones listed, around nine tenths are singletons. Sequenced here: peripheral blood, sampled 28 days after the second AZD1222 dose. These receptors all stem from an adult who received the AZD1222 COVID-19 vaccine.

This chain uses TRBV6-2 or TRBV6-3 with TRBJ1-5; 7 bases match TRBD1. The germline gives CDR1 MNHEY, CDR2 SVGEGT. V was clipped by 5 bases and J by 0 bases; unmatched bases: 7. This CDR3 has 16 residues. The CDR3, as DNA: TGTGCCAGCAGTGTTCAACAGGGGAATAGCAATCAGCCCCAGCATTTT. Protein product: CASSVQQGNSNQPQHF.

The J gene is TRBJ2-1, the V gene TRBV12-5, with D perhaps matching TRBD2 (5 bases). V lost 6 bases and J 8 bases, leaving 17 bases between the germline ends. In germline, CDR1 is LGHNT, CDR2 FRNRAP. The CDR3 spans 14 residues. CDR3 sequence (DNA): TGTGCTAGTGGCCGCCAAACCACTAGGGATGAGCAGTTCTTC. Translated, it gives CASGRQTTRDEQFF.

This chain links TRBV7-6 with TRBJ2-3; 10 bases agree with TRBD2. The germline gives CDR1 SGHVS, CDR2 FNYEAQ. This CDR3 region has 16 residues. V was clipped by 6 bases and J by 3 bases; unmatched bases: 9. CDR3 coding DNA: TGTGCCAGCAGTCTCCTACTAGCGGGATTTACAGATACGCAGTATTTT. It translates to CASSLLLAGFTDTQYF. The variable domain in full, with the rest retrieved from reference TRBV7-6 and TRBJ2-3, is GAGVSQSPRYKVTKRGQDVALRCDPISGHVSLYWYRQALGQGPEFLTYFNYEAQQDKSGLPNDRFSAERPEGSISTLTIQRTEQRDSAMYRCASSLLLAGFTDTQYFGPGTRLTVL.

V usage is TRBV6-5 and J usage is TRBJ1-2; 7 nucleotides line up with TRBD1. With 7 bases clipped from V and 4 bases from J, the junction kept 12 bases outside the gene matches. CDR1 and CDR2 (germline): MNHEY, SVGAGI. This CDR3 region has 15 residues. The CDR3 here is CASTLTNQGGYGYTF. CDR3 in DNA: TGTGCCAGCACCCTAACAAACCAGGGGGGCTATGGCTACACCTTC.

This chain links TRBV4-2 with TRBJ2-2; perhaps TRBD2 as D (6 bases). The germline V gene has CDR1 LGHNA and CDR2 YNFKEQ. Deletions cut 1 base from V and 4 bases from J, with 13 bases between. There are 16 residues in the CDR3. The CDR3 DNA reads TGTGCCAGCAGCCAAGTTGGGGGGAGGCCCACCGGGGAGCTGTTTTTT. Its protein is CASSQVGGRPTGELFF.

The V call is TRBV29-1, the J call TRBJ2-1, with D possibly matching TRBD1 (5 bases). Germline-derived CDR1 and CDR2 are SQVTM and ANQGSEA. The CDR3 length is 14 residues. V was pared by 8 bases and J by 2 bases, with 16 bases between. Here the CDR3 reads CSIRSQGTYNEQFF. Written as DNA, the CDR3 is TGCAGCATTCGCTCGCAGGGTACCTACAATGAGCAGTTCTTC.

The chain couples TRBV7-3 to TRBJ2-2, with TRBD2 as a possible D gene (6 bases). CDR3 length equals 14 residues. V was pared by 6 bases and J by 2 bases, with 10 bases between. From germline, CDR1 is SGHTA and CDR2 FQGTGA. The CDR3 DNA is TGTGCCAGCAGTTGGGACTTTAACACCGGGGAGCTGTTTTTT. Its translation: CASSWDFNTGELFF.

This chain uses TRBV7-6 with TRBJ2-1, with 7 bases matching TRBD2. The CDR3 is made up of 17 amino acids. V lost 1 base, J lost 0 bases, and 6 bases stayed unmatched. Germline CDR1 is SGHVS and CDR2 is FNYEAQ. The CDR3 DNA follows: TGTGCCAGCAGCTTAGAGGCTAGCGGTAACTCCTACAATGAGCAGTTCTTC. Translating gives CASSLEASGNSYNEQFF.

This clone was recorded once. The rearrangement links TRBV24-1 to TRBJ2-2; D is ambiguous. V was pared by 1 base and J by 1 base, with 3 bases between. This CDR3 is 14 amino acids long. Germline values: CDR1 KGHDR, CDR2 SFDVKD. CDR3 in amino acids: CATSDFRNTGELFF. In nucleotides, the CDR3 is TGTGCCACCAGTGATTTCCGGAACACCGGGGAGCTGTTTTTT.

This rearrangement joins TRBV27 to TRBJ1-5; no firm D call. Looked up from germline, CDR1 is MNHEY and CDR2 is SMNVEV (reference sequence). This CDR3 contains 15 residues. V dropped 2 bases and J dropped 2 bases, with 10 bases sitting between them. The CDR3 protein is CASSLVSGGNQPQHF. The CDR3 bases are TGTGCCAGCAGTTTAGTTTCAGGAGGCAATCAGCCCCAGCATTTT.

The V call is TRBV7-9, the J call TRBJ2-5; D might be TRBD1 (5 bases). The CDR3 consists of 15 residues. The germline V and J ends were trimmed by 2 bases and 5 bases, with 15 bases remaining between them. Germline V gene lookup returns CDR1 SEHNR and CDR2 FQNEAQ (reference sequence). The CDR3: CASSLSGRVYETQYF. The CDR3 nucleotides are TGTGCCAGCAGCTTATCGGGCAGGGTCTACGAGACCCAGTACTTC.

The V gene is TRBV3-1 (or the pseudogene TRBV3-2), the J gene TRBJ1-4, with D unclear. Germline loops: CDR1 LGHDT, CDR2 YNNKEL (reference sequence). This CDR3 has 15 residues. V was clipped by 1 base and J by 0 bases, with 6 bases between them. The CDR3 region is CASSQVGTTNEKLFF. The CDR3 bases are TGTGCCAGCAGCCAAGTAGGGACAACTAATGAAAAACTGTTTTTT.

The chain couples TRBV6-6 to TRBJ2-7, with D maybe TRBD1 (5 bases). Germline CDR1 MNHNY, CDR2 SVGAGI (reference sequence). There are 15 residues in the CDR3. Trimming removed 6 bases at V and 3 bases at J, with 18 bases between. CDR3 coding DNA: TGTGCCAGCAGCCCCGACAGTATCCCGAGCTACGAGCAGTACTTC. Amino acid sequence: CASSPDSIPSYEQYF.

V gene TRBV9 combines with J gene TRBJ1-2, with D possibly TRBD1 on 6 matching bases. The CDR3 runs to 12 residues. Looked up from germline, CDR1 is SGDLS and CDR2 is YYNGEE. V lost 0 bases to trimming and J lost 8 bases, with 8 bases between them. This CDR3 reads CASSVDQGGYTF. Written as DNA, the CDR3 is TGTGCCAGCAGCGTAGACCAGGGGGGCTACACCTTC.

The rearrangement uses TRBV5-8 and TRBJ1-4; D is uncertain. CDR3 size: 15 residues. Germline CDR1 SGHTS, CDR2 YDEGEE. Trimming took 4 bases from V and 0 from J, leaving 10 bases between them. CDR3 nucleotides: TGTGCCAGCAGCGGAAGGACTGCAACTAATGAAAAACTGTTTTTT. Translated, it gives CASSGRTATNEKLFF.

The chain uses TRBV9 and TRBJ2-1; 9 bases fit TRBD2. CDR1 is SGDLS and CDR2 is YYNGEE in the germline V gene. The CDR3 contains 15 residues. The junction had 6 bases not matched to a gene; V was cut back by 1 base and J by 7 bases. The CDR3 region is CASSVKAGGWNEQFF. Written as DNA, the CDR3 is TGTGCCAGCAGCGTAAAGGCGGGAGGGTGGAATGAGCAGTTCTTC.

This chain joins TRBV24-1 and TRBJ1-1, with unresolved D. This CDR3 is 11 amino acids long. Trimming stripped 10 bases from V and 1 base from J, with 6 bases between. CDR1 is KGHDR, CDR2 SFDVKD, per germline. Written as DNA, the CDR3 is TGTGCCACTCTGGGGAACACTGAAGCTTTCTTT. Translation gives CATLGNTEAFF.

V usage is TRBV27 and J usage is TRBJ1-1, with D maybe TRBD1 (5 bases). The CDR3 totals 14 residues. Trimming took 3 bases from V and 3 from J, leaving 11 bases between them. From germline, CDR1 is MNHEY and CDR2 SMNVEV (reference sequence). This CDR3 reads CASSLWGAYTEAFF. CDR3 in DNA: TGTGCCAGCAGTTTGTGGGGCGCGTACACTGAAGCTTTCTTT.

The table lists this clone with a count of one. The V and J genes are TRBV2 and TRBJ1-5, with no clear D. This CDR3 is 14 amino acids long. The germline gives CDR1 SNHLY, CDR2 FYNNEI. Trimming removed 3 bases at V and 0 bases at J, with 6 bases between. The CDR3 loop reads CASSEDFSNQPQHF. The CDR3 DNA reads as TGTGCCAGCAGTGAGGATTTTAGCAATCAGCCCCAGCATTTT.

The gene calls are TRBV7-2 and TRBJ1-5, with D tentatively TRBD1 (6 bases). This CDR3 spans 16 amino acids. Germline V CDR1 and CDR2: SGHTA, FQGNSA. Trimming left V 2 bases short and J 3 bases short, with 14 bases between. The CDR3 spells CASSLYRPGANQPQHF. In DNA, the CDR3 is TGTGCCAGCAGCTTATACCGCCCGGGGGCCAATCAGCCCCAGCATTTT.

The genes are TRBV7-8 and TRBJ2-4; D remains unclear. Germline-derived CDR1 and CDR2 are SGHVS and FQNEAQ. The length of the CDR3 is 12 residues. V dropped 5 bases and J dropped 8 bases, with 10 bases sitting between them. The CDR3 DNA follows: TGTGCCAGCAGCCCGATTCTGGACATTCAGTACTTC. Its protein product is CASSPILDIQYF. The variable domain in full, with the rest retrieved from reference TRBV7-8 and TRBJ2-4, is GAGVSQSPRYKVAKRGQDVALRCDPISGHVSLFWYQQALGQGPEFLTYFQNEAQLDKSGLPSDRFFAERPEGSVSTLKIQRTQQEDSAVYLCASSPILDIQYFGAGTRLSVL.

V is TRBV12-5 and J is TRBJ1-3, with D possibly TRBD1 on 6 matching bases. Per germline, CDR1 LGHNT and CDR2 FRNRAP. There are 16 residues in the CDR3. V was shortened by 0 bases and J by 0 bases, with 9 bases between the two germline ends. The CDR3 spells CASGLVTGTSGNTIYF. Here the CDR3 DNA reads TGTGCTAGTGGTTTGGTAACAGGGACCTCTGGAAACACCATATATTTT.